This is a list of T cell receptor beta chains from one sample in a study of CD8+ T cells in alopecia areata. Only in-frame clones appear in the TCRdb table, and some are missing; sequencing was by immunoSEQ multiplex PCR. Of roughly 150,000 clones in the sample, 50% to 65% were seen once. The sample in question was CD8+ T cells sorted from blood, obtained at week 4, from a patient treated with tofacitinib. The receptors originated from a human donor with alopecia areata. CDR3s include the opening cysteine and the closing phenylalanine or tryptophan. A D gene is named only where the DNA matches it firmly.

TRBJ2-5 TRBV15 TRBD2 CATSRTSGGAETQYF
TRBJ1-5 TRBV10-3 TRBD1 CAISEPGGERPQHF
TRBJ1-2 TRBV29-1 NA CSVEDPDPRNGYTF
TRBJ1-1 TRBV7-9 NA CASIDLGNNEAFF
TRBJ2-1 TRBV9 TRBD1 CASSVRDRGYSYNEQFF
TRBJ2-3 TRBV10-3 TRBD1 CAIRGQGHDTDTQYF
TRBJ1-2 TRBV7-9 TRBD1 CASSVDRAYGYTF
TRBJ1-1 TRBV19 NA CASTPPMWGDTEAFF
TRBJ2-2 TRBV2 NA CASSTNLILENTGELFF
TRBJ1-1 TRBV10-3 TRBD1 CAITLGQGGTEAFF
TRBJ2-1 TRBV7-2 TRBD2 CASSLVSGTDYNEQFF
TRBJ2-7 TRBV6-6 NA CASSVPTDAHSYEQYF
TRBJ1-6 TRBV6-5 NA CASSLMDGLYSPLHF
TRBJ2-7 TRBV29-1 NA CSVALQGYEQYF
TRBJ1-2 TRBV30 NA CAWSVRGYGYTF
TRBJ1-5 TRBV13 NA CASSLGPGLNQPQHF
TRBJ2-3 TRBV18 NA CASSPGDTQYF
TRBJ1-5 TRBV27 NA CASSLSADPNQPQHF
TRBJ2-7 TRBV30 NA CAWSPQVLEQYF
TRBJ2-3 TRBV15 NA CATSEGSGYEDTQYF
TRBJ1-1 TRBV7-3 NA CASSLQATSQAFF
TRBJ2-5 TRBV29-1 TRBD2 CSVTNGGAQYF
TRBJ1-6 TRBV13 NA CASSWPGSPLHF
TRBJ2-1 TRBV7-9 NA CAYGGLSYNEQFF
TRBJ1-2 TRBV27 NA CASSKGYGYTF
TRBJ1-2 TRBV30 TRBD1 CALDRVYFGYTF
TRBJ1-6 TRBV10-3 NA CATGGGAGNSPLHF
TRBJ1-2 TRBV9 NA CASSPGWDLYGYTF
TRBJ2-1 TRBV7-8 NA CASSLDGSYNEQFF
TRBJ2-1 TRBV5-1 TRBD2 CASSLSTGGIISEQFF
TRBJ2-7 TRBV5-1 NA CASRQPSTYEQYF
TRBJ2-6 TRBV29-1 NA CSVDRDSSGANVLTF
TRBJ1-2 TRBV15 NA CATSSRTVGPYGYTF
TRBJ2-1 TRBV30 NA CAWFSGVFNNEQFF
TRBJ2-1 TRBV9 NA CASSEGTHTYNEQFF
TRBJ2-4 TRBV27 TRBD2 CASSHRASGRAKNIQYF
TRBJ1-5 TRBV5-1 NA CASSLEGFNQPQHF
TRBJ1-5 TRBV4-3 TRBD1 CASSQWTGGNQPQHF
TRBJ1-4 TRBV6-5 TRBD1 CASSAGTGGFEKLFF
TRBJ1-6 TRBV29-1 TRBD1 CSATTGGDNSPLHF
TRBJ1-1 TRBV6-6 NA CASSHSRRNTEAFF
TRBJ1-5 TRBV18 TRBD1 CASSDRGPDQPQHF
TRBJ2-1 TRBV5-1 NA CASSPPASEQFF
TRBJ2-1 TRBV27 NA CASSLFAYNEQFF
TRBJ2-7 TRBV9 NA CASSAGGDEQYF
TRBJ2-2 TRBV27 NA CASSFSGNTGELFF
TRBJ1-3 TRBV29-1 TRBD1 CSVAGQGRFGNTIYF
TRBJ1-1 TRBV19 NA CASSEHRVDTEAFF
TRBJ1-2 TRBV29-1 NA CSVEVLGRSFYGYTF
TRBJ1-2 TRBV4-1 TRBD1 CASSPGQGKETF
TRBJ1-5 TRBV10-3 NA CAISDGAGGNQPQHF
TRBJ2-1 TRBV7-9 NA CASSLTDTYNEQFF
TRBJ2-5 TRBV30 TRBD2 CAWSLTSGETQYF
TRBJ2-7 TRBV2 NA CASSGTESSYEQYF
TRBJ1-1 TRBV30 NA CAWSPNREAFF
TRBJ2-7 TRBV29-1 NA CSAVRVGGYEQYF
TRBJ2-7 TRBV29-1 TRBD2 CSVGGLAGFYEQYF
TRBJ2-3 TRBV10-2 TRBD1 CATLGQGWDTQYF
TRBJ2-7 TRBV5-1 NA CASSLVGSSYEQYF